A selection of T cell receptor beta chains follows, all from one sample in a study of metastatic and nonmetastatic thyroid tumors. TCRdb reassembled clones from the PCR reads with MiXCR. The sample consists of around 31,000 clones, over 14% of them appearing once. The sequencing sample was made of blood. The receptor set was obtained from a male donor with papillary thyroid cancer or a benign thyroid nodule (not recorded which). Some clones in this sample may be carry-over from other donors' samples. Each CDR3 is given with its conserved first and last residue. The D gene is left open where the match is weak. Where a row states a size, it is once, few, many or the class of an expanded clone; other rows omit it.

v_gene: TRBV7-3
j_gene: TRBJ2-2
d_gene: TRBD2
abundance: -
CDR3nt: TGTGCCAGCAGCTCCCGGACTAGCGGGATGCGGGTCGGGGAGCTGTTTTTT
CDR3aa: CASSSRTSGMRVGELFF

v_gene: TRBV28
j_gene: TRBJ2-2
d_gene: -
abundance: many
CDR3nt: TGTGCCAGCCTTAGGACCCGCGGCACCGGGGAGCTGTTTTTT
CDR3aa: CASLRTRGTGELFF

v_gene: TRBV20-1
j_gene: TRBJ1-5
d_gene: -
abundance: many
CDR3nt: TGCAGTGCCGGATCCGGGGGGAGAAGCAATCAGCCCCAGCATTTT
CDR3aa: CSAGSGGRSNQPQHF

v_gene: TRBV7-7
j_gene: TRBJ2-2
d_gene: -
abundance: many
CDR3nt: TGTGCTAGCAGCTTGCGGGCGGGGGAGCTGTTTTTT
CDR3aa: CASSLRAGELFF

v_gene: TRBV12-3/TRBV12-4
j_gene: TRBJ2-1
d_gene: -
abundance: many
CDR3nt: TGTGCCAGCAGTCTCTTCCGGGACCGAGATGAGCAGTTCTTC
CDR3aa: CASSLFRDRDEQFF

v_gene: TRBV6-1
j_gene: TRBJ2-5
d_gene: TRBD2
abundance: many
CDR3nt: TGTGCCAGCAGAACTAGCGGGAGAGCCCAAGAGACCCAGTACTTC
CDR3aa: CASRTSGRAQETQYF

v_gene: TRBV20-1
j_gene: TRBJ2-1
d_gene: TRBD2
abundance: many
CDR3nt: TGCAGTGCCCCATCGACTAGCGGGGCCCAAGGGGATGAGCAGTTCTTC
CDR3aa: CSAPSTSGAQGDEQFF

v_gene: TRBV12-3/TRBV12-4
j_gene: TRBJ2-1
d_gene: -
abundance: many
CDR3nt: TGTGCCAGCAGGGTGGCGGGACATTCCTACAATGAGCAGTTCTTC
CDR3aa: CASRVAGHSYNEQFF

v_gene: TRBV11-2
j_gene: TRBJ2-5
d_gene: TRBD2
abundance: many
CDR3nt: TGTGCCAGCAGCCCCCGACTAGCGGGAGCGGAGACCCAGTACTTC
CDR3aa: CASSPRLAGAETQYF

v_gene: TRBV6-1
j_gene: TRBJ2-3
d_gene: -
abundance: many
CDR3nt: TGTGCCAGCACTCCAAACACAGATACGCAGTATTTT
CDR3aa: CASTPNTDTQYF

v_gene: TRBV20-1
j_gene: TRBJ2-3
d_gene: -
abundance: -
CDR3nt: TGCAGTGCTAGAGATACCAGGGGGGGAGATACGCAGTATTTT
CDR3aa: CSARDTRGGDTQYF

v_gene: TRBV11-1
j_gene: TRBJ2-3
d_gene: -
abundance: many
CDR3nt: TGTGCCAGCAGCCCAGCTACCTTAGATACGCAGTATTTT
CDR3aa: CASSPATLDTQYF

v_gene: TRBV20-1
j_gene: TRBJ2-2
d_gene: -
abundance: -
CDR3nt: TGCAGTGCTAGAGACTCGGACACTCACGCCGGGGAGCTGTTTTTT
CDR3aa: CSARDSDTHAGELFF

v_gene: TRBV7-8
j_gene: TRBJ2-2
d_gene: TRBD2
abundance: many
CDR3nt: TGTGCCAGCAGCTTAGAGTCCGGGACTAGAGACACCGGGGAGCTGTTTTTT
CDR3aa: CASSLESGTRDTGELFF

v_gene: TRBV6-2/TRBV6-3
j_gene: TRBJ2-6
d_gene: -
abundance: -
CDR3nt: TGTGCCACAGTGAACTCTGGGGCCAACTTCCTGACTTTC
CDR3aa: CATVNSGANFLTF

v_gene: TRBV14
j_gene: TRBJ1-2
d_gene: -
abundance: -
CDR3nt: TGTACCAGCAGCCCTACCCAAAGGATTTTAGACTACACCTTC
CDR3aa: CTSSPTQRILDYTF